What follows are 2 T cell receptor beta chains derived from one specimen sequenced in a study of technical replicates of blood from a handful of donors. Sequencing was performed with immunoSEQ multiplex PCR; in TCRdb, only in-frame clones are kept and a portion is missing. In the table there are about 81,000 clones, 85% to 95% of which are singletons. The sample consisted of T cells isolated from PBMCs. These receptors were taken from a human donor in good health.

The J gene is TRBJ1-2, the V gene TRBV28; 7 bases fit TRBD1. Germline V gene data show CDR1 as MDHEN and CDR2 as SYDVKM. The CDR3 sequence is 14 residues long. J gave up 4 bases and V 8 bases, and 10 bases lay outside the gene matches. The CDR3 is CASGRQGNSYGYTF. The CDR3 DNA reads TGTGCCAGCGGCCGACAGGGTAATAGCTATGGCTACACCTTC.

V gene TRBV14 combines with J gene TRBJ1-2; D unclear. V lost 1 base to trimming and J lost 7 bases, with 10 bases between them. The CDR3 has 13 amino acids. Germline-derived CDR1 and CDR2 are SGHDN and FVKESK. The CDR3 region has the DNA TGTGCCAGCAGCCAAGGGGCGGGCTTTGGCTACACCTTC. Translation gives CASSQGAGFGYTF.